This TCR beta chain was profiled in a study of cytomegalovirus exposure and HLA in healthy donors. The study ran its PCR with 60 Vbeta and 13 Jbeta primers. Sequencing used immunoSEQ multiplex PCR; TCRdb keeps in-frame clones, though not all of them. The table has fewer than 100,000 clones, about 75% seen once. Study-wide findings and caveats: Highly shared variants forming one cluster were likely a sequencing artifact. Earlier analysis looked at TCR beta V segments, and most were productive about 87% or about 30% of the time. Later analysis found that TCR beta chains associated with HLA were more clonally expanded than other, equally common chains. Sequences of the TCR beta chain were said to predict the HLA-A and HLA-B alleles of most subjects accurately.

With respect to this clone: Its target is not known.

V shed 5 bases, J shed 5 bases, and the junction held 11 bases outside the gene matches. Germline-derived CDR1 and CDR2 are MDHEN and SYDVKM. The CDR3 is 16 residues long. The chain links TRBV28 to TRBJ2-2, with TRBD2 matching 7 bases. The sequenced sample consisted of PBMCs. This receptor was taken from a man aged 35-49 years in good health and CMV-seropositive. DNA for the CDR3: TGTGCCAGCAGTCCACCATACGGACTAGTAACCGGGGAGCTGTTTTTT. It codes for CASSPPYGLVTGELFF. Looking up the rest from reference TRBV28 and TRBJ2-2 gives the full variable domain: DVKVTQSSRYLVKRTGEKVFLECVQDMDHENMFWYRQDPGLGLRLIYFSYDVKMKEKGDIPEGYSVSREKKERFSLILESASTNQTSMYLCASSPPYGLVTGELFFGEGSRLTVL.